These T cell receptor beta chains were read from a single sample in a study of human T cells and chemical hapten exposure. TCRdb fed the RACE reads into MiXCR, producing one record per CDR3 protein. This sample yields just over 80,000 distinct CDR3 sequences, of which about 10% are seen a single time; about 4.2% belongs to the top ten. The sample in question was whole blood, obtained in connection with sensitization to the hapten diphenylcyclopropenone (DPC). These receptors all stem from a woman aged 50 to 60 with alopecia areata. Some clones in this sample may be carry-over from other donors' samples. Each CDR3 is given with its conserved first and last residue.

J,length,V,CDR3
TRBJ1-5,18,TRBV6-4,CASIDARAGADSNQPQHF
TRBJ1-5,13,TRBV12-5,CASGTGIGQPQHF
TRBJ2-1,13,TRBV7-3,CASNNPGENEQFF
TRBJ2-1,16,TRBV20-1,CSARDPLAGDGYEQFF
TRBJ2-2,17,TRBV18,CASSTSIAGANTGELFF
TRBJ2-2,14,TRBV27,CASRTGGYTGELFF
TRBJ2-7,14,TRBV5-1,CASSATLGGDEQYF
TRBJ1-5,14,TRBV28,CASREGQVNQPQHF
TRBJ2-5,15,TRBV29-1,CSVGASGGARETQYF
TRBJ2-2,14,TRBV20-1,CSAHRLASAGELFF
TRBJ1-1,14,TRBV5-1,CASSGSIPNTEAFF
TRBJ1-2,15,TRBV2,CASCEDPGQIYGYTF
TRBJ2-7,14,TRBV18,CASSLAGQGYEQYF
TRBJ1-5,16,TRBV18,CASSPGGGASNQPQHF
TRBJ2-7,13,TRBV3-1,CASSRRSSYEQYF
TRBJ1-3,13,TRBV7-6,CASRLASGNTIYF
TRBJ1-1,15,TRBV6-5,CASSYRGTSGTEAFF
TRBJ2-3,17,TRBV7-2,CASSLEGSAPGTDTQYF
TRBJ2-1,17,TRBV25-1,CASSEWAGRPRYNEQFF
TRBJ1-5,16,TRBV7-2,CASSLHPGTLRQPQHF
TRBJ2-5,16,TRBV29-1,CSLRGLAGVIGETQYF
TRBJ2-7,16,TRBV27,CATIERRGQGIYEQYF
TRBJ1-1,18,TRBV28,CASSLLSRWTGVGTEAFF
TRBJ1-5,14,TRBV7-2,CASNFVASNQPQHF
TRBJ1-5,15,TRBV20-1,CSARRTEISNQPQHF
TRBJ1-6,13,TRBV15,CATSRVGNSPLHF
TRBJ2-3,11,TRBV29-1,CSGRATDTQYF
TRBJ1-4,15,TRBV4-2,CASSQGDRDNEKLFF
TRBJ1-4,15,TRBV30,CAWSPGGPAGEKLFF
TRBJ1-1,13,TRBV6-4,CASRREGYTEAFF
TRBJ2-2,13,TRBV11-3,CASSLVSTGELFF
TRBJ1-6,14,TRBV27,CASSWTGFNSPLHF
TRBJ1-2,15,TRBV12-3/TRBV12-4,CASSLRGRAGNGYTF
TRBJ2-7,15,TRBV27,CASKPGQGPPYEQYF
TRBJ1-5,14,TRBV20-1,CSARGGQHNQPQHF
TRBJ2-7,11,TRBV29-1,CSVVRVYEQYF
TRBJ1-3,16,TRBV7-9,CASSLAPTASGNTIYF
TRBJ2-1,16,TRBV10-1,CASSPGGTSGYNEQFF
TRBJ1-1,14,TRBV2,CASKKTSGNTEAFF
TRBJ1-3,15,TRBV3-1,CASSQDLAGWDTIYF
TRBJ1-2,15,TRBV7-6,CASSLRGSQGEGYTF
TRBJ2-3,15,TRBV4-2,CASSQVLAGVDTQYF
TRBJ2-3,15,TRBV6-2/TRBV6-3,CASSYTTLASDTQYF
TRBJ2-7,14,TRBV18,CASSPGQGIHEQYF
TRBJ2-7,14,TRBV7-9,CASSNDTGICEQYF